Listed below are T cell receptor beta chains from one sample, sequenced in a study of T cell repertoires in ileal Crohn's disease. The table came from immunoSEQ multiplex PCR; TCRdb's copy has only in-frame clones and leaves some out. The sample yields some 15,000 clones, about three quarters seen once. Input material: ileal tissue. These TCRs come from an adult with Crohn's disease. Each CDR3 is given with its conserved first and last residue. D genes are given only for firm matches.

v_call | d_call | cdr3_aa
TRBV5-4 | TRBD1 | CASSFPGQGGDGYTF
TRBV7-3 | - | CASSPGGANVLTF
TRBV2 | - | CASSGQVPTEAFF
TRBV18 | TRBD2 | CASSPLGLAGVAGELFF
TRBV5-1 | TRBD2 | CASSLATSGSTDTQYF
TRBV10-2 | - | CASSEFPRGEGYTF
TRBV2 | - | CASSLSGGGTGELFF
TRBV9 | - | CASSPGSQETQYF
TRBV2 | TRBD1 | CASNIQQGADGYTF
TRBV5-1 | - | CASSPDLGNYEQYF
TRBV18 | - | CASRSYNEQFF
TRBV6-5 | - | CASSYSILNYGYTF
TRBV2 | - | CASSGRGGLRAFF
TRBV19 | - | CASSIEGVAGNQPQHF
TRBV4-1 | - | CASSQGPKYEQYF
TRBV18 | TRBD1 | CASSPYLTGGISYEQYF
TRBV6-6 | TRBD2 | CASSYSSGGGAYEQYF
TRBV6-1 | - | CASSGWGYDEKLFF
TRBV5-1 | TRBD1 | CASSMDRGIGELFF
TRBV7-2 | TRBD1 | CASSLTGDGYTF
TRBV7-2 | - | CASSLYAGQDTQYF
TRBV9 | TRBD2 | CASSVGSGREYEQYF
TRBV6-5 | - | CASSYSYGYTF
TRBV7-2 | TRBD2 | CASRASGSVTGELFF
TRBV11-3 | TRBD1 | CASSPVGTGAFEQYF
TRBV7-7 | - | CASPSGLPIPRQYF
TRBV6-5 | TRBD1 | CASSYSGQGLPGELFF
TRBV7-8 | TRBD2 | CASSLASGVAGELFF
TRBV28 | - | CASSSFGGANYGYTF
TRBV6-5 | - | CASSSYRAWGYTF